The rows below give T cell receptor beta chains drawn from one sample of a study of T-cell reconstitution after alpha-beta-depleted transplantation in children. TCRdb processed the PCR reads anew with MiXCR; each CDR3 protein has one entry. Of 450,000 to 550,000 distinct CDR3 sequences in the sample, about an eighth were seen once. Sequencing used PBMCs, mostly from graft donor cells, obtained 180 days after TCRalphabeta/CD19-depleted stem cell transplant. The receptors derive from a female patient aged 2-15 years who had a stem cell transplant for aplastic anemia, so the T cells may come from the graft donor. Both conserved end residues are part of each CDR3. Fields, in order: V gene, D gene, CDR3 protein. The D gene is left open where the match is weak.

TRBV28,TRBD1,CASSLLDRGNGYTF
TRBV4-2,NA,CASSQDRGGRGTEAFF
TRBV2,TRBD2,CASNPRTSGRGNEQFF
TRBV21-1,NA,CASSKRPERAGGSTDTQYF
TRBV5-1,TRBD1,CASSWTGGSYEQYF
TRBV28,NA,CASRPDNSPLHF
TRBV7-2,NA,CASSLTTILQETQYF
TRBV5-1,TRBD1,CASSLAGQGGYNEQFF
TRBV3-1,TRBD2,CASSRTSGNNEQFF
TRBV12-3/TRBV12-4,TRBD1,CASSPSGGQGDYEQFF
TRBV20-1,NA,CSASRDTRYGYPF
TRBV29-1,NA,CSVGGHGTDTQYF
TRBV5-1,NA,CASSLGGQAGEKLFF
TRBV7-2,NA,CASSLGSVWSEAFF
TRBV20-1,NA,CSEDSRTEAFF
TRBV20-1,NA,CSARSGGKAKNIQYF